Below are 3 T cell receptor beta chains sequenced from a single sample in a study of beta chain features in type 1 diabetes. The whole isolated RNA underwent reverse transcription, so sequencing captured expressed TCRB transcripts. Measured with immunoSEQ multiplex PCR; TCRdb has only the in-frame clones, and not every one. Among over 90,000 clones, 25% to 35% were seen once, and the ten largest hold about 0.49%. Findings and limits, study-wide: Patients with Type 1 diabetes showed moderately but significantly shorter TCRB CDR3s in all four CD4+ subsets.

No antigen is known for these receptors. Sequencing was performed on central memory CD4+ T cells from blood. These TCRs come from a woman aged 18 to 35 with type 1 diabetes.

The chain joins TRBV27 to TRBJ2-3, with 10 nucleotides matching TRBD2. Germline CDR1 is MNHEY and CDR2 is SMNVEV (reference sequence). The CDR3 consists of 19 residues. Trimming took 4 bases from V and 4 from J; bases not matched to a gene: 17. The CDR3 reads CASSCPQTSGSCAPDTQYF. CDR3 bases: TGTGCCAGCAGTTGCCCACAGACTAGCGGGTCATGTGCACCAGATACGCAGTATTTT.

There are a few counts of this clone. J is TRBJ2-1 and V is TRBV19, with D possibly being TRBD1 (7 bases). V was shortened by 3 bases and J by 9 bases, with 18 bases between the two germline ends. The CDR3 extends over 15 amino acids. The germline V gene has CDR1 LNHDA and CDR2 SQIVND (reference sequence). CDR3 residues: CASSIGAGGLSEQFF. In DNA form, the CDR3 reads TGTGCCAGTAGTATTGGGGCAGGGGGACTTAGTGAGCAGTTCTTC.

This clone was recorded a few times. The rearrangement joins TRBV19 to TRBJ2-7; D remains unclear. Per germline, CDR1 LNHDA and CDR2 SQIVND (reference sequence). The CDR3 covers 13 residues. Between the trimmed V and J ends, which lost 5 bases and 1 base, there was a span of 9 bases. The CDR3 coding sequence is TGTGCCAGTAGTCGGCAGGTATCCTACGAGCAGTACTTC. Its translation is CASSRQVSYEQYF.